This T cell receptor beta chain was obtained from a study of T-cell reconstitution after alpha-beta-depleted transplantation in children. The CDR3 extends over 13 amino acids. Germline trimming cut 5 bases from V and 11 bases from J; bases unmatched to any gene: 9. Germline loops: CDR1 MNHEY, CDR2 SMNVEV (reference sequence). This sample's TCRbeta library carried unique molecular identifier barcodes. TCRdb reprocessed the PCR reads with MiXCR, giving one entry per CDR3 protein. The sample gives roughly 400,000 distinct CDR3 sequences, 43% of which show up once; 27% is in the top ten. Sequences were derived from PBMCs, sampled before TCRalphabeta/CD19-depleted stem cell transplant. The V call is TRBV27, the J call TRBJ1-1; 9 nucleotides match TRBD1. This receptor was identified in a girl aged 2 to 9 with aplastic anemia, due to receive a stem cell transplant. The CDR3, as DNA: TGTGCCAGCAGTCGTTACAGGGGGCAGAGGGCTTTCTTT. Amino acids: CASSRYRGQRAFF.